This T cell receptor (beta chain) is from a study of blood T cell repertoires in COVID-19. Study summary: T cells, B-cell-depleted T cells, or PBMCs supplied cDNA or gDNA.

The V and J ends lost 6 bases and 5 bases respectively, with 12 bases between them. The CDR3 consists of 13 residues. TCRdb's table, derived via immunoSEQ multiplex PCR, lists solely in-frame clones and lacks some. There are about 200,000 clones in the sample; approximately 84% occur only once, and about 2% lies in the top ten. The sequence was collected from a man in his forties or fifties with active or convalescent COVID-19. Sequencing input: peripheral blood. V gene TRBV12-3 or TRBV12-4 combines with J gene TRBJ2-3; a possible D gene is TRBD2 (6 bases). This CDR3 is CASSLTGVDTQYF. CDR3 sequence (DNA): TGTGCCAGCAGCTTAACGGGAGTAGATACGCAGTATTTT.